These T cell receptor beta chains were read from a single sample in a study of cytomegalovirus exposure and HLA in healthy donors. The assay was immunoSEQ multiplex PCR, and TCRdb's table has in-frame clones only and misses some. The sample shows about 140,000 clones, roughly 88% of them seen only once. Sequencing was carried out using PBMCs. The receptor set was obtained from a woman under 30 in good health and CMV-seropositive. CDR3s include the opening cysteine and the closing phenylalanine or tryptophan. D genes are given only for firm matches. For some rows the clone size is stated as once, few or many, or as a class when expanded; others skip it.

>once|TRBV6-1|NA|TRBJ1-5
TGTGCCAGCAGCCCAGCGACAGGCGGGAATCAGCCCCAGCATTTT
CASSPATGGNQPQHF
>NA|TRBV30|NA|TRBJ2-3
TGTGCCTTCTACACAGATACGCAGTATTTT
CAFYTDTQYF
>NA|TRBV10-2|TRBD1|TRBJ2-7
TGCGCCAGCACCTGGGACAGGGGGCTCTCCTACGAGCAGTACTTC
CASTWDRGLSYEQYF
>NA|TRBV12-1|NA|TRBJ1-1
TGTGCCAGCAGCGCTCTTTTCAGGGAGGACGGGACTGAAGCTTTCTTT
CASSALFREDGTEAFF
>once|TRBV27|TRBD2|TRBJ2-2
TGTGCCAGCAGTTTAGGGGGGGCCGGGGAGCTGTTTTTT
CASSLGGAGELFF
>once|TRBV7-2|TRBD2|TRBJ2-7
TGTGCCAGCAGCTGGGGACTAGCGGTATACGAGCAGTACTTC
CASSWGLAVYEQYF
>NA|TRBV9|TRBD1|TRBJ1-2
TGTGCCAGCAGCGTCGACAGGGGAAACTATGGCTACACCTTC
CASSVDRGNYGYTF
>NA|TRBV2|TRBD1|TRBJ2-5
TGTGCCAGCGAAGGGGGACAGGGGCAAGAGACCCAGTACTTC
CASEGGQGQETQYF
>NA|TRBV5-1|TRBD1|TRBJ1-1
TGCGCCAGCAGCACGGGACAGGGGACTGAAGCTTTCTTT
CASSTGQGTEAFF
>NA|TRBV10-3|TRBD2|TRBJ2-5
TGTGCCATCAAAGCTAGCGGGGGGGCCCAAGAGACCCAGTACTTC
CAIKASGGAQETQYF
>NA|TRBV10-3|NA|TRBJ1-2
TGTGCCATCAGTGAGAGCGCAGTATATGGCTACACCTTC
CAISESAVYGYTF
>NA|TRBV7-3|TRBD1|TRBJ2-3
TGTGCCAGCAGCCTCGGCCCAGGGGGCGAAGATACGCAGTATTTT
CASSLGPGGEDTQYF
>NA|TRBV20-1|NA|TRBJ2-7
TGCAGTGCTAGCAGAAACTACGAGCAGTACTTC
CSASRNYEQYF
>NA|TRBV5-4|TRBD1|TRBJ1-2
TGTGCCAGCAGCTCCTCGGACAGGGTCTGGGGCTACACCTTC
CASSSSDRVWGYTF
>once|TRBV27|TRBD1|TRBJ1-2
TGTGCCAGCAGTTTTCACAGGGGTAGGGATGGCTACACCTTC
CASSFHRGRDGYTF
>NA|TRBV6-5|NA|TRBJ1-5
TGTGCCAGCAGTACGGGACACAATCAGCCCCAGCATTTT
CASSTGHNQPQHF
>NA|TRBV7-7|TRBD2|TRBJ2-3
TGTGCTAGCAGCTTAGCTTGGGGCGGGGGAGATACGCAGTATTTT
CASSLAWGGGDTQYF
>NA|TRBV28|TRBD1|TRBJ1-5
TGTGCCAGCAGTTCGGGACAGGACAATCAGCCCCAGCATTTT
CASSSGQDNQPQHF
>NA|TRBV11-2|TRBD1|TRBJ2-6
TGTGCCAGCAGGAAGGGACAGGGAATCTCTGGGGCCAACGTCCTGACTTTC
CASRKGQGISGANVLTF
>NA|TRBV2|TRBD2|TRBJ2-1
TGTGCCAGCAACCCGGGACTAGCGTATAGTGAGCAGTTCTTC
CASNPGLAYSEQFF
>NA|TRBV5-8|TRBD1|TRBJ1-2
TGTGCCAGCAGCTTGGCGCAGGGGGCCTACGGCTACACCTTC
CASSLAQGAYGYTF
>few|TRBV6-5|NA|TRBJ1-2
TGTGCCAGCACGGCGCGAGGGAATGGCTACACCTTC
CASTARGNGYTF
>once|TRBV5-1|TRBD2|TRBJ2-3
TGCGCCAGCAGTAGGTGGGAGGGAGTAAGCACAGATACGCAGTATTTT
CASSRWEGVSTDTQYF
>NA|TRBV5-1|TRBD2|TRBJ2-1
TGCGCCAGCAGCTCGCCGGGACTAGGTTACAATGAGCAGTTCTTC
CASSSPGLGYNEQFF
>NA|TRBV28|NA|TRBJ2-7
TGTGCCAGCAGTTTCTCGACAAGGGGTTCCTACGAGCAGTACTTC
CASSFSTRGSYEQYF
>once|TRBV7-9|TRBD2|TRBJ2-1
TGTGCCAGCAGCCCAGCAGCGGGAGGAAAGTCGAGGTACAATGAGCAGTTCTTC
CASSPAAGGKSRYNEQFF
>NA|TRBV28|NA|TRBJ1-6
TGTGCCAGCAGTTTTGTCACCCTGAGCTCCTATAATTCACCCCTCCACTTT
CASSFVTLSSYNSPLHF
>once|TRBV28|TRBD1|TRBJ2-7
TGTGCCAGCAGCCGGACAGGCAGCTCCTACGAGCAGTACTTC
CASSRTGSSYEQYF
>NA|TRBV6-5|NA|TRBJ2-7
TGTGCCAGCAGTTACACCCCCCGGGCCTACGAGCAGTACTTC
CASSYTPRAYEQYF
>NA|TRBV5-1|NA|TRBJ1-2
TGCGCCAGCAGCAGGACAGCAGATGGCTACACCTTC
CASSRTADGYTF
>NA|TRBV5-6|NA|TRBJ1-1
TGTGCCAGCAGCTTGGACAGGGAGGCTTTCTTT
CASSLDREAFF
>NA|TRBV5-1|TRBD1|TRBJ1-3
TGCGCCAGCAGCTTGGTCCAGGGGGGACCCGGAGGAAACACCATATATTTT
CASSLVQGGPGGNTIYF
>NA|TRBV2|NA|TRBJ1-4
TGTGCCAGCAGTGTAGGGGCCTCTAATGAAAAACTGTTTTTT
CASSVGASNEKLFF
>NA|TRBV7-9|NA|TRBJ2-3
TGTGCCAGCAGCTTCTGGCAGGAGGCAGATACGCAGTATTTT
CASSFWQEADTQYF
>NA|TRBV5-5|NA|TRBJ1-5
TGTGCCAGCAGCCCGGCCTGGACTCACAGGGCGTATAGCAATCAGCCCCAGCATTTT
CASSPAWTHRAYSNQPQHF
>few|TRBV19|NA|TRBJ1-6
TGTGCCAGTAGTATATCCCGGACAGTCGGCCAGGGTTCACCCCTCCACTTT
CASSISRTVGQGSPLHF
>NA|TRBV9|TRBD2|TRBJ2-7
TGTGCCAGCAGTAGGACTAGTGGGGAACAGCAGTACTTC
CASSRTSGEQQYF
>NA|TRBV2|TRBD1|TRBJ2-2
TGTGCCCTCAGCTCCGGGACAGGGATTTCGGGGCGAGTCACCGGGGAGCTGTTTTTT
CALSSGTGISGRVTGELFF
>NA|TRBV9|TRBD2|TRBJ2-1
TGTGCCAGCAGCCTACGCGGACTAGCGGAGCCCGATGAGCAGTTCTTC
CASSLRGLAEPDEQFF
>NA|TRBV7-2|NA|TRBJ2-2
TGTGCCAGCAGCCCTACCCGATACACCGGGGAGCTGTTTTTT
CASSPTRYTGELFF
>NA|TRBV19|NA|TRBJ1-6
TGTGCCAGTAGTCCACGAGTGATTAATTCACCCCTCCACTTT
CASSPRVINSPLHF
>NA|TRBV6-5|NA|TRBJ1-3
TGTGCCAGCAGTCCCGAAGGGGGGGCTGGAAACACCATATATTTT
CASSPEGGAGNTIYF
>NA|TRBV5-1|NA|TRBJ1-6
TGCGCCAGCAGCTTGGTCAGAGGCTCACCCCTCCACTTT
CASSLVRGSPLHF
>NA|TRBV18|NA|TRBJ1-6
TGTGCCAGCTCACCGGGGCTTACTCGAAATTCACCCCTCCACTTT
CASSPGLTRNSPLHF
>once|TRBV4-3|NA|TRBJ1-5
TGCGCCAGCAGCCAAGAGCCCAGGGCAAATCAGCCCCAGCATTTT
CASSQEPRANQPQHF
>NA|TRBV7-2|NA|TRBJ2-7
TGTGCCAGCAGCTTAGTGAAGGGGTACGAGCAGTACTTC
CASSLVKGYEQYF
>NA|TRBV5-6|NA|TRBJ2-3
TGTGCCAGCAGCTTGGAAGGGGCAGATACGCAGTATTTT
CASSLEGADTQYF
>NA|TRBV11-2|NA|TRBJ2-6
TGTGCCAGCAGCCGGGGGTCTGGGGCCAACGTCCTGACTTTC
CASSRGSGANVLTF
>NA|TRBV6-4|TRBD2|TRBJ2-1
TGTGCCAGCAGTGAAGAAGCGGGGGGGCGCGGTGAGCAGTTCTTC
CASSEEAGGRGEQFF
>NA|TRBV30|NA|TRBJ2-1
TGTGCCTGGAGGGGTACAGGGATTTACAATGAGCAGTTCTTC
CAWRGTGIYNEQFF